These 25 T cell receptor beta chains came from one sample sequenced in a study. TCRdb re-called the 5' RACE reads through MiXCR, storing one row per CDR3 protein. The sample lists some 6,000 distinct CDR3 sequences, approximately 60% occurring once. Material: tumor-infiltrating memory CD4+ T cells sorted from the breast tumor. As to subset: memory CD4+ T cells, CD4+CD45RO+CD25-. Every receptor here comes from a female donor with breast cancer.

This chain links TRBV20-1 with TRBJ1-3; 8 nucleotides agree with TRBD1. The germline V gene encodes CDR1 DFQATT and CDR2 SNEGSKA (reference sequence). The trim removed 5 bases at V and 8 bases at J, leaving 17 bases unmatched. The CDR3 runs 16 residues. The CDR3 region is CSAPPPSGTGEDTIYF. CDR3 nucleotides: TGCAGTGCTCCTCCACCCTCCGGGACAGGAGAGGACACCATATATTTT.

The chain recombines TRBV6-1 with TRBJ2-1; no reliable D call. V was shortened by 5 bases and J by 12 bases, with 11 bases between the two germline ends. The V gene's germline CDR1 is MNHNS and CDR2 SASEGT. This CDR3 comprises 11 residues. In DNA form, the CDR3 reads TGTGCCAGCAGTCAGGCTTTTGGGCAGTTCTTC. It encodes CASSQAFGQFF.

The chain carries TRBV5-1 and TRBJ1-4; a possible D gene is TRBD1 (5 bases). Germline V gives CDR1 SGHRS, CDR2 YFSETQ. This CDR3 spans 14 amino acids. Trimming took 4 bases from V and 0 from J, leaving 7 bases between them. CDR3: CASSGTATNEKLFF. As DNA, the CDR3 is TGCGCCAGCAGCGGGACTGCAACTAATGAAAAACTGTTTTTT.

The V call is TRBV20-1, the J call TRBJ1-2, with a tentative D call TRBD1 (6 bases). Germline CDR1 reads DFQATT; CDR2 reads SNEGSKA (reference sequence). The CDR3 spans 16 residues. The V end lost 0 bases, the J end lost 4 bases, and 18 bases lay between the germline ends. The CDR3 loop reads CSARDQGGRSFYGYTF. The CDR3 nucleotides are TGCAGTGCTAGAGATCAAGGGGGTCGCTCCTTCTATGGCTACACCTTC.

Points on this clonotype: This may stem from a read error, because a much larger clone lies one nucleotide away. V gene TRBV20-1 combines with J gene TRBJ1-2, with a tentative D call TRBD1 (6 bases). The CDR3 has 14 amino acids. Germline CDR1 reads DFQATT; CDR2 reads SNEGSKA (reference sequence). The CDR3 nucleotides are TGCAGTGCTAGGGGACAAGGGAACGACTATGGCTGCACCTTC. Translating gives CSARGQGNDYGCTF.

The chain joins TRBV10-3 to TRBJ2-1; D is perhaps TRBD1 (9 bases). The CDR3 loop spans 18 amino acids. Germline CDR1 is ENHRY and CDR2 is SYGVKD. V lost 8 bases, J lost 5 bases, and 28 bases lay in between. CDR3: CAIDRLGQGLVSHNEQFF. The CDR3 coding sequence is TGTGCCATCGATCGGTTGGGACAGGGACTAGTATCCCACAATGAGCAGTTCTTC.

The chain recombines TRBV24-1 with TRBJ2-7; 9 bases match TRBD1. From germline, CDR1 is KGHDR and CDR2 SFDVKD. This CDR3 is built from 14 residues. The V and J ends lost 5 bases and 7 bases, in that order; junction bases with no gene match: 8. CDR3 residues: CATSGGTGSEEQYF. In DNA form, the CDR3 reads TGTGCCACCAGTGGTGGGACAGGGTCCGAAGAGCAGTACTTC.

To note about this clonotype: Compared with germline, one end of the junction differs, possibly owing to a read error. The chain joins TRBV29-1 to TRBJ2-1, with 7 bases that match TRBD2. CDR1 and CDR2 (germline): SQVTM, ANQGSEA. The CDR3 consists of 13 residues. The CDR3 loop is CSVGEGYNNGQFF. CDR3 nucleotide sequence: TGCAGCGTCGGGGAGGGGTATAACAATGGGCAGTTCTTC.

This sequence joins TRBV12-3 or TRBV12-4 and TRBJ2-3; D is perhaps TRBD2 (5 bases). This CDR3 is 17 amino acids long. Deletions cut 2 bases from V and 2 bases from J, with 17 bases between. The CDR3 bases are TGTGCCAGCAGTTTATCGCCTAGAGGGCAAATCACAGATACGCAGTATTTT. Its protein product is CASSLSPRGQITDTQYF.

This rearrangement joins TRBV6-1 to TRBJ1-5; 7 nucleotides agree with TRBD1. Trimming took 7 bases from V and 8 from J; bases not matched to a gene: 8. The CDR3 loop spans 13 amino acids. The germline V gene has CDR1 MNHNS and CDR2 SASEGT. The chain's CDR3 is CASIPTGLEPQHF. The CDR3 DNA is TGTGCCAGCATCCCGACAGGGCTGGAGCCCCAGCATTTT.

The rearrangement uses TRBV6-6 and TRBJ2-7; D is possibly TRBD1 (6 bases). The germline CDR1 and CDR2 sequences are MNHNY and SVGAGI (reference sequence). The CDR3 extends over 13 amino acids. Trimming cost V 4 bases and J 5 bases, with 12 bases left between them. The CDR3 sequence: CASSSTGFHEQYF. As DNA, the CDR3 is TGTGCCAGCAGTTCCACAGGGTTCCACGAGCAGTACTTC.

V usage is TRBV18 and J usage is TRBJ1-1; TRBD1 matches 7 bases. This CDR3 comprises 15 residues. The V and J ends lost 2 bases and 3 bases, in that order; junction bases with no gene match: 6. Germline V gene lookup returns CDR1 KGHSH and CDR2 LQKENI. The CDR3 coding sequence is TGTGCCAGCTCACCAATGACAGGGAGGGACACTGAAGCTTTCTTT. Its translation is CASSPMTGRDTEAFF. The complete variable domain, with remaining parts taken from reference TRBV18 and TRBJ1-1, reads NAGVMQNPRHLVRRRGQEARLRCSPMKGHSHVYWYRQLPEEGLKFMVYLQKENIIDESGMPKERFSAEFPKEGPSILRIQQVVRGDSAAYFCASSPMTGRDTEAFFGQGTRLTVV.

The chain employs TRBV12-3 or TRBV12-4 and TRBJ2-3; no clear D gene. V dropped 5 bases and J dropped 1 base, with 16 bases sitting between them. The CDR3 sequence is 16 residues long. The CDR3 DNA follows: TGTGCCAGCAGTCCCTCGGCAGGCTATGGCACAGATACGCAGTATTTT. This translates into CASSPSAGYGTDTQYF.

The count of this clonotype is one. J is TRBJ2-1 and V is TRBV28; D might be TRBD2 (6 bases). There are 15 residues in the CDR3. Trimming left V 7 bases short and J 3 bases short, with 16 bases between. In germline, CDR1 is MDHEN, CDR2 SYDVKM. CDR3 nucleotide sequence: TGTGCCAGCAACAAGGAAGCGGGCTACTACAATGAGCAGTTCTTC. This encodes CASNKEAGYYNEQFF.

The chain is built from TRBV5-5 and TRBJ1-2, with unresolved D. Germline V gene data show CDR1 as SGHKS and CDR2 as YYEKEE (reference sequence). The V gene lost 4 bases and the J gene lost 4 bases, with 14 bases spanning the gap. This CDR3 has 14 amino acids. CDR3 sequence: CASSISPASYGYTF. The CDR3 region has the DNA TGTGCCAGCAGCATATCGCCAGCTTCCTATGGCTACACCTTC.

This clonotype was seen a handful of times. The chain employs TRBV29-1 and TRBJ1-2, with TRBD1 identical over 9 bases. The CDR3 has 14 amino acids. CDR1 SQVTM and CDR2 ANQGSEA come from the germline V gene. With 6 bases clipped from V and 7 bases from J, the junction kept 12 bases outside the gene matches. CDR3 coding DNA: TGCAGCGTCGGGACAGGGTCCCGCTGGGGTGGCTACACCTTC. Translating gives CSVGTGSRWGGYTF.

The chain employs TRBV20-1 and TRBJ2-1; 11 nucleotides agree with TRBD2. V lost 1 base to trimming and J lost 4 bases; unmatched junction nucleotides: 9. Germline V gene data show CDR1 as DFQATT and CDR2 as SNEGSKA (reference sequence). The CDR3 extends over 17 amino acids. The CDR3 coding sequence is TGCAGTGCTAGAGCAGAGGCTAGCGGGAGGATATACAATGAGCAGTTCTTC. Encoded protein: CSARAEASGRIYNEQFF.

CDR3: CASSPDRNQPQHF. The CDR3 coding sequence is TGCGCCAGCAGCCCGGACAGGAATCAGCCCCAGCATTTT. The chain has TRBV5-1 and TRBJ1-5; 7 bases are shared with TRBD1. With V trimmed by 4 bases and J by 4 bases, 2 bases remained unmatched. The germline gives CDR1 SGHRS, CDR2 YFSETQ. This CDR3 is 13 amino acids long.

In nucleotides, the CDR3 is TGCGCCAGCAGCCCCCTAGCGCAACAAGAGACCCAGTACTTC. Its translation: CASSPLAQQETQYF. The rearrangement joins TRBV5-1 to TRBJ2-5; D is perhaps TRBD2 (6 bases). Trimming shortened V by 4 bases and J by 2 bases, and 12 bases separated the two germline ends. The CDR3 has 14 amino acids. Germline V gene sequence: CDR1 SGHRS, CDR2 YFSETQ.

Comment on this clonotype: One end of the junction fails to match germline, which may point to a read error. The chain has TRBV4-2 and TRBJ1-2, with a weak D call TRBD1 (6 bases). The CDR3 runs 16 residues. Germline CDR1 and CDR2: LGHNA and YNFKEQ. CDR3 DNA sequence: TGCGCCAGCAGCCAAGATCATGGCAGGGGACCCTATGGCTACACCTTC. This sequence encodes CASSQDHGRGPYGYTF.

The chain joins TRBV5-1 to TRBJ2-3; no clear D. V was shortened by 7 bases and J by 0 bases, with 9 bases between the two germline ends. The CDR3 is made up of 13 amino acids. Germline loops: CDR1 SGHRS, CDR2 YFSETQ. The CDR3, as DNA: TGCGCCAGCGGCCCAGGCAGCACAGATACGCAGTATTTT. Translating it yields CASGPGSTDTQYF.

The chain employs TRBV7-2 and TRBJ2-3, with D possibly called TRBD1 or TRBD2 (5 bases each). The CDR3 has 15 residues. Trimming removed 7 bases from V and 2 bases from J, with 16 bases in between. CDR1 and CDR2 (germline): SGHTA, FQGNSA. The chain's CDR3 is CASKRPGLLTDTQYF. For the CDR3, the DNA is TGTGCCAGCAAAAGACCGGGGCTCCTCACAGATACGCAGTATTTT.

This clonotype was seen only once. This chain connects TRBV7-8 to TRBJ2-7, with D perhaps given as TRBD1 or TRBD2 (5 bases each). The CDR3 is made up of 14 amino acids. V lost 4 bases and J lost 0, with 10 bases in between. Germline assignment: CDR1 SGHVS and CDR2 FQNEAQ. CDR3 residues: CASSSNGASYEQYF. The CDR3 nucleotides read TGTGCCAGCAGCTCAAACGGGGCCTCCTACGAGCAGTACTTC. Variable domain in full (rest from reference TRBV7-8 and TRBJ2-7): GAGVSQSPRYKVAKRGQDVALRCDPISGHVSLFWYQQALGQGPEFLTYFQNEAQLDKSGLPSDRFFAERPEGSVSTLKIQRTQQEDSAVYLCASSSNGASYEQYFGPGTRLTVT.

V usage is TRBV5-1 and J usage is TRBJ1-2; TRBD1 matches 8 bases. The germline V gene encodes CDR1 SGHRS and CDR2 YFSETQ. Unmatched junction bases numbered 4, after V lost 0 bases and J lost 3 bases. The CDR3 totals 15 residues. The CDR3 DNA reads as TGCGCCAGCAGCTTGGGACAGGGGAGAGACTATGGCTACACCTTC. It yields the protein CASSLGQGRDYGYTF.

This clonotype turned up a few times. The chain couples TRBV15 to TRBJ1-5; D remains unclear. Trimming stripped 1 base from V and 2 bases from J, with 15 bases between. Looked up from germline, CDR1 is LNHNV and CDR2 is YYDKDF (reference sequence). The CDR3 consists of 17 residues. The CDR3 here is CATSRGTVGAGNQPQHF. The CDR3 DNA reads as TGTGCCACCAGCAGAGGAACAGTGGGTGCGGGCAATCAGCCCCAGCATTTT.